This TCR beta chain was documented in a study of T cell repertoires in cytomegalovirus infection. The CDR3 has 12 residues. Germline V CDR1 and CDR2: SEHNR, FQNEAQ (reference sequence). This clonotype showed up just a few times. TCRdb processed the reads anew with MiXCR; each CDR3 protein has one entry. The sample lists about 180,000 distinct CDR3 sequences, about a sixth occurring once. Material for sequencing was CD8+ T cells from PBMCs. The TCR originated in a human donor in good health (CMV status not recorded). Some clones in this sample may be carry-over from other donors' samples. This chain connects TRBV7-9 to TRBJ1-1; 8 bases agree with TRBD1. The CDR3 DNA follows: TGTGCGGGCGACAGGGGAGGGACTGAAGCTTTCTTT. Translation gives CAGDRGGTEAFF.